This entry lists 14 T cell receptor beta chains sequenced from one sample in a study of cytomegalovirus exposure and HLA in healthy donors. Assay: immunoSEQ multiplex PCR; the TCRdb copy retains only in-frame clones and omits some. The sample lists tens of thousands of clones, about 95% occurring once. The sequenced material came from PBMCs. These TCRs come from a woman aged 18-29 years in good health and CMV-seronegative.

V usage is TRBV28 and J usage is TRBJ2-2; D is unclear. The CDR3 runs to 15 residues. V dropped 9 bases and J dropped 4 bases, with 18 bases sitting between them. Germline V gives CDR1 MDHEN, CDR2 SYDVKM. The CDR3 sequence is CASGPLRSGTGELFF. CDR3 bases: TGTGCCAGTGGTCCCCTCCGATCGGGCACCGGGGAGCTGTTTTTT.

The chain employs TRBV4-3 and TRBJ2-1; 9 bases are shared with TRBD1. The ends lost 2 bases at V and 4 bases at J; junction bases unmatched: 6. CDR1 and CDR2 from the germline V gene are LGHNA and YSLEER. The CDR3 extends over 16 amino acids. CDR3 nucleotide sequence: TGCGCCAGCAGCCAAAGGACAGGGGAGAATTACAATGAGCAGTTCTTC. It is translated as CASSQRTGENYNEQFF.

This sequence joins TRBV6-5 and TRBJ2-7; D gene uncertain. Trimming removed 0 bases from V and 1 base from J, with 7 bases in between. CDR1 and CDR2 (germline): MNHEY, SVGAGI. This CDR3 comprises 14 residues. In nucleotides, the CDR3 is TGTGCCAGCAGTTACTCCGTGCAGTCCTACGAGCAGTACTTC. Translation gives CASSYSVQSYEQYF.

This chain connects TRBV19 to TRBJ2-5; 13 positions agree with TRBD2. V dropped 5 bases and J dropped 3; count of bases not matched to a gene: 6. The germline V gene has CDR1 LNHDA and CDR2 SQIVND (reference sequence). The CDR3 has 16 amino acids. The CDR3 protein is CASSQGLAGQKETQYF. DNA of the CDR3: TGTGCCAGTAGTCAGGGACTAGCGGGACAAAAAGAGACCCAGTACTTC.

This clone was detected once. V is TRBV10-3 and J is TRBJ1-3, with TRBD1 identical over 8 bases. This CDR3 spans 18 amino acids. The V gene end was trimmed by 4 bases and the J gene end by 7 bases; junction bases not matched to a gene: 18. Germline V gene sequence: CDR1 ENHRY, CDR2 SYGVKD. CDR3 protein: CAISAGQGPPARGNTIYF. Written as DNA, the CDR3 is TGTGCCATCAGTGCCGGACAGGGACCTCCGGCACGGGGGAACACCATATATTTT.

The gene calls are TRBV30 and TRBJ1-2; a possible D gene is TRBD1 (5 bases). Trimming shortened V by 2 bases and J by 3 bases, and 22 bases separated the two germline ends. This CDR3 region has 17 residues. Germline V gene data show CDR1 as GTSNPN and CDR2 as SVGIG (reference sequence). The CDR3 here is CAWSRWGEARRYYGYTF. For the CDR3, the DNA is TGTGCCTGGAGTCGTTGGGGGGAGGCTAGGAGGTACTATGGCTACACCTTC.

The V and J genes are TRBV4-1 and TRBJ1-1; 7 nucleotides align to TRBD1. The CDR3 runs to 15 residues. The V and J ends lost 3 bases and 2 bases, in that order; junction bases with no gene match: 6. CDR1 and CDR2 from the germline V gene are MGHRA and YSYEKL. The CDR3 loop reads CASSHRQGHNTEAFF. The CDR3 DNA sequence: TGCGCCAGCAGCCACCGACAGGGCCACAACACTGAAGCTTTCTTT.

This sequence joins TRBV14 and TRBJ2-7; D unresolved. The CDR3 consists of 12 residues. Germline V lookup: CDR1 SGHDN, CDR2 FVKESK. Trimming left V 4 bases short and J 6 bases short, with 10 bases between. In DNA form, the CDR3 reads TGTGCCAGCAGCCGGCGGCCGCCCGAGCAGTACTTC. Its protein is CASSRRPPEQYF.

The V gene is TRBV28, the J gene TRBJ1-5, with 7 bases lining up with TRBD1. V was clipped by 5 bases and J by 1 base; unmatched bases: 5. Germline V CDR1 and CDR2: MDHEN, SYDVKM. CDR3 length: 15 residues. The chain's CDR3 is CASSRGGGSNQPQHF. CDR3 nucleotide sequence: TGTGCCAGCAGTCGAGGGGGCGGCAGCAATCAGCCCCAGCATTTT.

The rearrangement links TRBV6-5 to TRBJ1-4; no firm D call. This CDR3 is built from 14 residues. From germline, CDR1 is MNHEY and CDR2 SVGAGI. V lost 4 bases, J lost 8 bases, and 14 bases lay in between. This CDR3 is CASSSRRFKEKLFF. The CDR3 nucleotides read TGTGCCAGCAGTTCACGGAGATTTAAGGAAAAACTGTTTTTT.

The V and J genes are TRBV7-9 and TRBJ1-1; 7 nucleotides align to TRBD1. The CDR3 loop spans 14 amino acids. Trimming at V came to 5 bases and at J to 11 bases, leaving 14 bases not matched to a gene. Germline V gives CDR1 SEHNR, CDR2 FQNEAQ (reference sequence). CDR3: CASSQGGGDPRAFF. Here the CDR3 DNA reads TGTGCCAGCAGCCAGGGGGGCGGGGACCCTCGGGCTTTCTTT.

CDR3 DNA sequence: TGTGCCAGCAGCTTAGGGCCAGCGGGGGTCCAAGAGACCCAGTACTTC. It yields the protein CASSLGPAGVQETQYF. The chain links TRBV7-8 to TRBJ2-5; 8 bases agree with TRBD2. Germline V gene data show CDR1 as SGHVS and CDR2 as FQNEAQ. The CDR3 loop spans 16 amino acids. V was clipped by 1 base and J by 1 base; unmatched bases: 5.

This chain connects TRBV7-3 to TRBJ1-2; D is perhaps TRBD1 (6 bases). The ends were cut back, 5 bases at V and 4 bases at J, with 17 bases in the middle. Germline V CDR1 and CDR2: SGHTA, FQGTGA. The CDR3 consists of 15 residues. As DNA, the CDR3 is TGTGCCAGCAGCCCTAGCCGGGGGGGGGCCTATGGCTACACCTTC. As protein: CASSPSRGGAYGYTF.

The rearrangement joins TRBV5-6 to TRBJ1-5, with 10 bases that match TRBD1. The CDR3 loop spans 15 amino acids. CDR1 and CDR2 from the germline V gene are SGHDT and YYEEEE. V lost 4 bases to trimming and J lost 4 bases; unmatched junction nucleotides: 5. CDR3 loop: CASSRTGGGNQPQHF. Here the CDR3 DNA reads TGTGCCAGCAGCCGGACAGGGGGGGGTAATCAGCCCCAGCATTTT.